Listed here is a single T cell receptor beta chain. Its specific antigen is unknown. No qualities accompany the bases; no much larger clone lies one base away. RNA was extracted with the RNeasy kit and roughly 0.45 to 1 ug was reverse transcribed using random hexamers. The immunoSEQ multiplex PCR assay, covering 54 Vbeta and 13 Jbeta segments, was used to amplify TCR beta CDR3 regions. PCR amplification bias was corrected by using a synthetic template baseline for primer optimization and computational correction. From the authors' description of their analysis: Reads were annotated to V, D and J genes per IMGT and analyzed with immunoSEQ Analyzer, keeping only productive sequences. Clonality was computed as one minus Shannon entropy normalized by log2 of the number of productive unique sequences. Public and private clones were assessed among the 100 most prevalent clones of each patient and control. Clones were defined as Susac-specific when absent from the healthy and MS cohorts, from approximately 1,100 published viral clones and from other ImmuneACCESS disease sequences. The public reads were reanalyzed by TCRdb: fastp trimming at Q25, MiXCR alignment, in-frame beta chains only. All rows with the same CDR3 protein become a single entry with the most common DNA and genes. Here the V and J calls rest on TCRdb's processing, not on the authors' analysis. The sample has around 280,000 distinct CDR3 sequences on record, approximately 81% of them singletons. The ten top clones hold about 0.11% of the sample.

The germline V and J ends show losses of 1 base and 1 base respectively, and no gene match explains 3 bases of the junction. The CDR3 runs 14 residues from the cysteine to the phenylalanine. The sequence is cut down to CDR3 DNA, 42 bases in frame from base 1. CDR1 and CDR2 (DFQATT, SNEGSKA) derive from the germline V gene (reference sequence). Peripheral blood CD8+ and CD4+ T cells from healthy donors, Susac syndrome patients and multiple sclerosis patients were profiled using high-throughput TCR beta sequencing. The multiple sclerosis controls were treatment-naive patients whose relapsing-remitting disease, either stable or active, fulfilled the revised McDonald criteria. Bulk CD8+ and CD4+ T cells were purified by magnetic negative isolation, while CD8+ TEMRA cells were enriched using FACS. Blood was collected in EDTA tubes and processed within 24 hours, with PBMCs isolated through density gradient centrifugation. PBMCs destined for TCR sequencing were cryopreserved in liquid nitrogen and later thawed in a 37 °C water bath. The sorted or isolated CD4+, CD8+ and CD8+ TEMRA cells had a purity of 90% or higher.

The entry originates in a study of CD8 T cells in Susac syndrome (dated by TCRdb to the late 2010s). About the investigation overall: The study used repertoire sequencing to test whether antigen drove CD8+ T cell activation and differentiation in Susac syndrome. The study compared CD8+ T cell repertoire clonality among 11 to 12 healthy donors, roughly 14 Susac syndrome patients and 15 multiple sclerosis patients. Results and caveats for the whole study, not just this receptor: The TCR sequencing and HLA analysis was acknowledged to have included a relatively small number of individuals.

This clonotype was obtained from a human donor with multiple sclerosis. Sequenced input: CD8+ T cells from PBMCs. Recombination linked TRBV20-1 to TRBJ2-5; TRBD1 fits 7 bases in the junction. The CDR3 amino acid sequence is: CSARVWDSQETQYF. The nucleotides are TGCAGTGCTAGAGTTTGGGACAGCCAAGAGACCCAGTACTTC.